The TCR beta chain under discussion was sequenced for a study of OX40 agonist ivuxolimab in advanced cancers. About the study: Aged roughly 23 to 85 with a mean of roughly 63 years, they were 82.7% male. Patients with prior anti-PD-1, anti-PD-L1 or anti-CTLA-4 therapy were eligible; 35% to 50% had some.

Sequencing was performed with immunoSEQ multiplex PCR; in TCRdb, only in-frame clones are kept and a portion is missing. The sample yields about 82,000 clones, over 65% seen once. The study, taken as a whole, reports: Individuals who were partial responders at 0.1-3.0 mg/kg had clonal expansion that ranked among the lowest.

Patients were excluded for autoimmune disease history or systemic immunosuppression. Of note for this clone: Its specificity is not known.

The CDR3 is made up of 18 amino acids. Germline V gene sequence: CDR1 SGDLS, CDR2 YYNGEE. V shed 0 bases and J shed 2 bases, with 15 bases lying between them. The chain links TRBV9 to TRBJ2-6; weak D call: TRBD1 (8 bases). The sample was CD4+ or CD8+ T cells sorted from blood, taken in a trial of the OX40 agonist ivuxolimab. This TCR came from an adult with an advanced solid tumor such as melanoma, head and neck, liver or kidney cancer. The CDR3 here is CASSVGTGTITGANVLTF. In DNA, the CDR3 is TGTGCCAGCAGCGTAGGGACAGGGACTATTACTGGGGCCAACGTCCTGACTTTC. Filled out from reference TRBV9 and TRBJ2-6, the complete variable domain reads DSGVTQTPKHLITATGQRVTLRCSPRSGDLSVYWYQQSLDQGLQFLIQYYNGEERAKGNILERFSAQQFPDLHSELNLSSLELGDSALYFCASSVGTGTITGANVLTFGAGSRLTVL.